These T cell receptor beta chains were read from a single sample in a study of cytomegalovirus exposure and HLA in healthy donors. Sequencing used immunoSEQ multiplex PCR; TCRdb keeps in-frame clones, though not all of them. The data contain roughly 130,000 clones, about 76% of them singletons. Material: PBMCs. These receptors originate from a man between 35 and 55 years old in good health and CMV-seropositive. Both conserved end residues are part of each CDR3. D genes are given only for firm matches. Clone size is given for some rows only: seen once, a few or many times, or a class if the clone is expanded.

TRBJ2-7 TRBV6-1 NA TRBD2 CASSRGTSGMYEQYF TGTGCCAGCAGCCGAGGGACTAGCGGGATGTACGAGCAGTACTTC
TRBJ1-1 TRBV27 NA TRBD1 CASSLDRGIAEAFF TGTGCCAGCAGTTTAGACAGGGGGATCGCTGAAGCTTTCTTT
TRBJ1-1 TRBV19 NA NA CASSNGGRYTEAFF TGTGCCAGTAGTAATGGTGGCAGATACACTGAAGCTTTCTTT
TRBJ2-6 TRBV5-4 NA NA CASNFVGAGANVLTF TGTGCCAGCAACTTCGTGGGAGCCGGGGCCAACGTCCTGACTTTC
TRBJ2-1 TRBV2 NA TRBD2 CASSDWSGGRNEQFF TGTGCCAGCAGTGATTGGAGCGGGGGTAGGAATGAGCAGTTCTTC
TRBJ2-7 TRBV11-2 once TRBD1 CASSPRTGTTYEQYF TGTGCCAGCAGCCCCCGGACAGGTACTACCTACGAGCAGTACTTC
TRBJ2-2 TRBV5-1 NA TRBD1 CASSLATGANTGELFF TGCGCCAGCAGCTTGGCGACAGGGGCAAACACCGGGGAGCTGTTTTTT
TRBJ2-3 TRBV18 NA TRBD1 CASSPTWQGVTDTQYF TGTGCCAGCTCACCAACTTGGCAGGGGGTTACAGATACGCAGTATTTT
TRBJ1-1 TRBV5-6 NA NA CASSLVGSPNTEAFF TGTGCCAGCAGCTTGGTTGGGAGCCCGAACACTGAAGCTTTCTTT
TRBJ2-5 TRBV14 NA TRBD1 CASSLPRQGIEETQYF TGTGCCAGCAGCCTCCCTCGACAGGGGATTGAAGAGACCCAGTACTTC
TRBJ2-5 TRBV7-6 once NA CASSLIGGETQYF TGTGCCAGCAGCTTGATCGGGGGAGAGACCCAGTACTTC
TRBJ2-3 TRBV5-4 NA TRBD2 CASSLRGGTDTQYF TGTGCCAGCAGCTTGCGGGGGGGCACAGATACGCAGTATTTT
TRBJ2-5 TRBV14 few TRBD1 CASGSGQGYQETQYF TGTGCCAGCGGATCGGGACAGGGGTACCAAGAGACCCAGTACTTC
TRBJ1-2 TRBV5-1 NA NA CASSFGQGIDYTF TGCGCCAGCAGCTTCGGGCAGGGGATTGATTACACCTTC
TRBJ1-1 TRBV29-1 NA NA CSVSQGVAEAFF TGCAGCGTTTCCCAGGGTGTGGCTGAAGCTTTCTTT
TRBJ1-1 TRBV29-1 NA TRBD1 CSAYGTASWTEAFF TGCAGCGCATACGGGACAGCGTCTTGGACTGAAGCTTTCTTT
TRBJ1-2 TRBV5-1 NA NA CASSPGHSAGLFYGYTF TGCGCCAGCAGCCCTGGGCATTCGGCAGGCCTCTTCTATGGCTACACCTTC
TRBJ1-5 TRBV10-1 NA TRBD1 CASSGGTGAPQHF TGCGCCAGCAGTGGGGGCACAGGGGCCCCCCAGCATTTT
TRBJ2-6 TRBV27 NA TRBD1 CAVQGIGANVLTF TGTGCCGTACAGGGGATCGGGGCCAACGTCCTGACTTTC
TRBJ2-1 TRBV19 NA NA CASSSSRGPYNEQFF TGTGCCAGTAGTAGTTCTAGAGGCCCGTACAATGAGCAGTTCTTC
TRBJ1-2 TRBV4-1 NA NA CASSHNQGTDYGYTF TGCGCCAGCAGCCACAACCAGGGTACCGACTATGGCTACACCTTC
TRBJ2-7 TRBV7-7 NA TRBD2 CASSLASGREYEQYF TGTGCTAGCAGCTTAGCAAGCGGGAGAGAGTACGAGCAGTACTTC
TRBJ2-7 TRBV28 NA NA CASSLPPYEQYF TGTGCCAGCAGTTTACCTCCCTACGAGCAGTACTTC
TRBJ2-1 TRBV7-8 few TRBD2 CASSLVRGGSYNEQFF TGTGCCAGCAGCTTAGTCCGGGGGGGATCCTACAATGAGCAGTTCTTC
TRBJ2-7 TRBV7-9 NA TRBD2 CASSPDIAGSYEQYF TGTGCCAGCAGCCCAGACATAGCGGGGAGCTACGAGCAGTACTTC
TRBJ1-1 TRBV7-6 NA NA CASSLDAGDTEAFF TGTGCCAGCAGCTTAGATGCAGGGGACACTGAAGCTTTCTTT
TRBJ1-2 TRBV11-2 once NA CASSLGGGGYTF TGTGCCAGCAGCTTAGGGGGAGGTGGCTACACCTTC
TRBJ2-3 TRBV5-4 NA NA CASSLLQTGTDTQYF TGTGCCAGCAGCTTGCTGCAGACTGGCACAGATACGCAGTATTTT